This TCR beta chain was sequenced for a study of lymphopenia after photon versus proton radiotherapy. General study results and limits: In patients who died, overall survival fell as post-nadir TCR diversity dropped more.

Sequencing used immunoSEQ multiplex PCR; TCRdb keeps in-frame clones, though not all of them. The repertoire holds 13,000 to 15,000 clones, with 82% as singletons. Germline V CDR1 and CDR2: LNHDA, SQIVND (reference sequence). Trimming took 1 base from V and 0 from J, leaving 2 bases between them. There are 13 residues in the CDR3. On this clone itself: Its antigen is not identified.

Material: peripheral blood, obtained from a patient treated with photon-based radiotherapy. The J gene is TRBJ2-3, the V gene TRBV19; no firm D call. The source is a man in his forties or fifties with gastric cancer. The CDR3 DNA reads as TGTGCCAGTAGTATAGGTAGCACAGATACGCAGTATTTT. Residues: CASSIGSTDTQYF.